This T cell receptor (beta chain) emerged from a study of T-cell reconstitution after alpha-beta-depleted transplantation in children. V dropped 8 bases and J dropped 5; count of bases not matched to a gene: 6. CDR3 length equals 15 residues. Unique molecular identifiers were used to barcode this TCRbeta library. MiXCR, run by TCRdb on the PCR reads, gives a single entry per CDR3 protein. The sample records hundreds of thousands of distinct CDR3 sequences, under 15% being singletons. There are a few counts of this clonotype. Material: PBMCs, mostly from graft donor cells, obtained 360 days after TCRalphabeta/CD19-depleted stem cell transplant. This receptor was identified in a male patient younger than 18 who had a stem cell transplant for acute myeloid leukemia, so the T cells may come from the graft donor. The rearrangement uses TRBV12-3 or TRBV12-4 and TRBJ2-2, with 12 bases fitting TRBD2. The CDR3 is CASVPSGRGTGELFF. The DNA of the CDR3 is TGTGCCAGCGTCCCTAGCGGGAGGGGAACCGGGGAGCTGTTTTTT.